The 17 T cell receptor beta chains presented below share a single source sample, sequenced in a study of cytomegalovirus exposure and HLA in healthy donors. PCR involved 60 Vbeta and 13 Jbeta primers. Only in-frame clones appear in the TCRdb table, and some are missing; sequencing was by immunoSEQ multiplex PCR. The sample yields 220,000 or so clones, roughly four fifths seen once. Sequenced: PBMCs. These receptors all stem from a middle-aged woman in good health and CMV-seronegative.

The rearrangement uses TRBV28 and TRBJ1-2; TRBD1 might be the D (5 bases). V lost 2 bases and J 0 bases, leaving 10 bases between the germline ends. Per the germline V gene, CDR1 is MDHEN and CDR2 is SYDVKM. This CDR3 region has 15 residues. The CDR3, as DNA: TGTGCCAGCAGTTTAGACAGATTCACTAACTATGGCTACACCTTC. This codes for CASSLDRFTNYGYTF.

The chain couples TRBV27 to TRBJ2-1; D unclear. The CDR3 is made up of 16 amino acids. Looked up from germline, CDR1 is MNHEY and CDR2 is SMNVEV (reference sequence). Trimming pared 5 bases from V and 0 bases from J, leaving 14 bases between. The CDR3 region is CASSPSPTSSYNEQFF. As DNA, the CDR3 is TGTGCCAGCAGTCCTTCACCCACCAGCTCCTACAATGAGCAGTTCTTC.

The gene calls are TRBV5-1 and TRBJ2-7; 8 bases agree with TRBD2. The CDR3 is 16 amino acids. Trimming removed 0 bases from V and 4 bases from J; junction bases left unmatched: 9. CDR1 SGHRS and CDR2 YFSETQ come from the germline V gene. CDR3 region: CASSLEGAGGWYEQYF. CDR3 coding DNA: TGCGCCAGCAGCTTGGAAGGGGCGGGGGGTTGGTACGAGCAGTACTTC.

The gene calls are TRBV25-1 and TRBJ1-2; 12 nucleotides agree with TRBD1. V lost 6 bases and J lost 4; bases outside the gene matches: 3. This CDR3 is built from 14 residues. CDR1 is MGHDK and CDR2 is SYGVNS in the germline V gene. CDR3 sequence reads: CASRGTGGFYGYTF. In DNA, the CDR3 is TGTGCCAGCAGAGGGACAGGGGGCTTCTATGGCTACACCTTC.

The V and J genes are TRBV19 and TRBJ2-1, with TRBD1 identical over 9 bases. Germline CDR1 is LNHDA and CDR2 is SQIVND (reference sequence). The CDR3 length is 15 residues. V lost 4 bases to trimming and J lost 3 bases; unmatched junction nucleotides: 4. CDR3 coding DNA: TGTGCCAGTAGTACAGGACAGGGGATCTACAATGAGCAGTTCTTC. Protein: CASSTGQGIYNEQFF.

V usage is TRBV4-1 and J usage is TRBJ2-1; D perhaps matches TRBD2 (6 bases). CDR1 is MGHRA, CDR2 YSYEKL, per germline. Trimming stripped 5 bases from V and 3 bases from J, with 17 bases between. The CDR3 is 16 amino acids. The CDR3 DNA reads TGCGCCAGCAGCGAAAGACCGGAGGGACTCTACAATGAGCAGTTCTTC. It codes for CASSERPEGLYNEQFF.

The chain carries TRBV18 and TRBJ2-7; perhaps TRBD1 as D (6 bases). There are 16 residues in the CDR3. Trimming removed 3 bases from V and 0 bases from J, with 15 bases in between. Germline V lookup: CDR1 KGHSH, CDR2 LQKENI. The CDR3 here is CASSPQQGLSSYEQYF. The DNA for the CDR3 is TGTGCCAGCTCACCGCAACAGGGATTAAGCTCCTACGAGCAGTACTTC.

The gene calls are TRBV5-6 and TRBJ2-7, with D maybe TRBD2 (5 bases). Trimming took 4 bases from V and 3 from J, leaving 11 bases between them. CDR3 length: 13 residues. Germline V gives CDR1 SGHDT, CDR2 YYEEEE. CDR3 in amino acids: CASSRGPGYEQYF. The CDR3 nucleotides read TGTGCCAGCAGCAGAGGGCCCGGCTACGAGCAGTACTTC.

The chain joins TRBV27 to TRBJ2-5, with D possibly TRBD2 on 6 matching bases. Per germline, CDR1 MNHEY and CDR2 SMNVEV (reference sequence). Trimming removed 3 bases from V and 3 bases from J, with 17 bases in between. The CDR3 totals 16 residues. The CDR3 here is CASSFVLGGGKETQYF. CDR3 in DNA: TGTGCCAGCAGTTTCGTATTGGGCGGCGGGAAAGAGACCCAGTACTTC.

V and J are TRBV5-4 and TRBJ1-2; TRBD1 matches 7 bases. Germline assignment: CDR1 SGHNT and CDR2 YYREEE (reference sequence). The J segment lost 7 bases and the V segment lost 1 base, leaving 7 bases of the junction unmatched. The CDR3 has 14 residues. CDR3 in DNA: TGTGCCAGCAGCTTGCTTTTGGCAGGGGGTGGCTACACCTTC. As protein: CASSLLLAGGGYTF.

This chain connects TRBV18 to TRBJ1-1, with D unresolved. Germline V CDR1 and CDR2: KGHSH, LQKENI. This CDR3 spans 13 amino acids. The V and J ends lost 0 bases and 2 bases respectively, with 4 bases between them. The chain's CDR3 is CASSPPGNTEAFF. For the CDR3, the DNA is TGTGCCAGCTCACCACCCGGTAACACTGAAGCTTTCTTT.

This clone was counted a single time. V and J are TRBV29-1 and TRBJ2-7; weak D call: TRBD1 (5 bases). The germline CDR1 and CDR2 sequences are SQVTM and ANQGSEA. The CDR3 has 17 residues. The ends were cut back, 1 base at V and 1 base at J, with 20 bases in the middle. CDR3 amino acids: CSVEGLPGQGASYEQYF. CDR3 DNA sequence: TGCAGCGTTGAAGGCCTCCCCGGGCAGGGCGCATCCTACGAGCAGTACTTC.

V is TRBV9 and J is TRBJ1-1, with unresolved D. The germline V gene encodes CDR1 SGDLS and CDR2 YYNGEE. V lost 2 bases and J 6 bases, leaving 11 bases between the germline ends. This CDR3 is built from 13 residues. The CDR3 DNA sequence: TGTGCCAGCAGCGTGGTAGTCCGTCCTGAAGCTTTCTTT. Protein product: CASSVVVRPEAFF.

The V call is TRBV28, the J call TRBJ1-4; 11 bases map to TRBD1. There are 17 residues in the CDR3. Germline V gives CDR1 MDHEN, CDR2 SYDVKM. V shed 1 base and J 4 bases; nucleotides not matched to a gene: 5. Here the CDR3 reads CASSLFPGQGDNEKLFF. Here the CDR3 DNA reads TGTGCCAGCAGTTTATTTCCGGGACAGGGGGATAATGAAAAACTGTTTTTT.

The V gene is TRBV5-8, the J gene TRBJ2-7; 7 bases are a match to TRBD1. Germline-derived CDR1 and CDR2 are SGHTS and YDEGEE. This CDR3 comprises 14 residues. V lost 4 bases, J lost 4 bases, and 8 bases stayed unmatched. The CDR3 sequence is CASSPWDRFYEQYF. The CDR3 DNA sequence: TGTGCCAGCAGCCCTTGGGACAGATTTTACGAGCAGTACTTC.

The V gene is TRBV11-2, the J gene TRBJ2-7, with 11 positions matching TRBD1. The germline CDR1 and CDR2 sequences are SGHAT and FQNNGV. J lost 2 bases, V lost 3 bases, and 3 bases had no gene match. The CDR3 is 15 amino acids. CDR3 sequence: CASSFRTGGTYEQYF. The DNA for the CDR3 is TGTGCCAGCAGCTTTAGGACAGGGGGCACCTACGAGCAGTACTTC.

V is TRBV2 and J is TRBJ2-7; 7 bases fit TRBD2. Germline values: CDR1 SNHLY, CDR2 FYNNEI. This CDR3 comprises 11 residues. V lost 8 bases and J lost 4; bases outside the gene matches: 2. For the CDR3, the DNA is TGTGCCAGCTGGGGACTATACGAGCAGTACTTC. The encoded protein is CASWGLYEQYF.